The present T cell receptor beta chain was sequenced within a study of cytomegalovirus exposure and HLA in healthy donors. The V end was cut by 3 bases, the J end by 5 bases, with 6 bases between. This CDR3 is 11 amino acids long. CDR1 and CDR2 (germline): SGHDT, YYEEEE. A multiplex PCR was run with 60 Vbeta primers and 13 Jbeta primers. Profiling relied on immunoSEQ multiplex PCR, and the TCRdb table lists in-frame clones only, not all of them. Of 150,000 to 200,000 clones in the sample, over 70% were seen once. Study conclusions and caveats: Follow-up analysis later connected one missense variant in DCLRE1C with trimming of TCR beta V- and J-genes.

Comments on this clone: Its antigen is unknown.

This clonotype was sampled from a man aged 35 to 55 in good health and CMV-seropositive. Sequenced material: PBMCs. The rearrangement joins TRBV5-6 to TRBJ2-7; D unclear. The DNA of the CDR3 is TGTGCCAGCAGCTCGAGAGACGAGCAGTACTTC. Amino acids: CASSSRDEQYF.